This entry is about one T cell receptor (beta chain). Its antigen is not identified. This record belongs to a study of shared clonotypes between healthy human individuals. Looking at the study overall: Three plates were used per donor for CD4 naive, three for CD4 memory, two for CD8 naive and one for CD8 memory.

Broader study findings: Only blood was sampled; tissue repertoires likely differ.

Deep-level settings were used for running the assay. Sequenced by immunoSEQ multiplex PCR; TCRdb stores in-frame clones only, minus some. The data contain some 1,900,000 clones, roughly 94% of them singletons. As defined, naive CD8 cells were CD45RO-negative and positively selected for CCR7, with terminally differentiated effector memory CD45RA+ cells excluded. This clonotype was obtained from a young man in good health. Sequencing input: naive CD8+ T cells sorted from blood.

CDR3 amino acids: CASSESTAWDNNEQFF. DNA of the CDR3: TGCGCCAGCAGTGAGTCGACGGCATGGGACAACAATGAGCAGTTCTTC. The chain joins TRBV10-1 to TRBJ2-1; weak D call: TRBD1 (6 bases). The germline V and J ends were trimmed by 0 bases and 5 bases, with 14 bases remaining between them. CDR3 length equals 16 residues. CDR1 and CDR2 (germline): WNHNN, SYGVQD (reference sequence).